The 6 T cell receptor beta chains reported below all come from one sample, sequenced in a study of cytomegalovirus exposure and HLA in healthy donors. The PCR contained 60 Vbeta and 13 Jbeta primers. TCRdb's copy holds only in-frame clones and misses some; the assay was immunoSEQ multiplex PCR. The data show about 120,000 clones, over 9.5% seen once. Sequencing was performed on PBMCs. Receptor source: a woman aged 18-29 years in good health and CMV-seropositive.

This clone has a handful of counts. The chain combines TRBV15 with TRBJ1-1, with D possibly being TRBD1 (6 bases). This CDR3 spans 15 amino acids. Trimming took 0 bases from V and 4 from J, leaving 12 bases between them. CDR1 and CDR2 (germline): LNHNV, YYDKDF (reference sequence). DNA for the CDR3: TGTGCCACCAGCAGAGATCCGGACAGTAGCACTGAAGCTTTCTTT. The encoded protein is CATSRDPDSSTEAFF.

The genes are TRBV4-2 and TRBJ2-7; 12 positions match TRBD2. Unmatched junction bases numbered 4, after V lost 0 bases and J lost 4 bases. The CDR3 runs to 16 residues. Germline assignment: CDR1 LGHNA and CDR2 YNFKEQ. Here the CDR3 reads CASSQDSTSGSYEQYF. In DNA, the CDR3 is TGTGCCAGCAGCCAAGACTCGACTAGCGGGAGTTACGAGCAGTACTTC.

This clone was recorded a few times. The rearrangement uses TRBV16 and TRBJ2-2; 7 bases fit TRBD1. The germline V gene has CDR1 KGHSY and CDR2 FQNENV. J lost 7 bases, V lost 0 bases, and 11 bases had no gene match. The CDR3 covers 17 residues. The CDR3 here is CASSQSTTGVNRGELFF. For the CDR3, the DNA is TGTGCCAGCAGCCAATCGACCACAGGGGTCAACCGCGGGGAGCTGTTTTTT.

In this sample, this clone turned up a few times. The chain links TRBV7-8 to TRBJ2-3; the match to TRBD2 covers 16 bases. V trimming: 6 bases; J trimming: 1 base; junction bases outside the gene matches: 10. There are 19 residues in the CDR3. In germline, CDR1 is SGHVS, CDR2 FQNEAQ. CDR3 coding DNA: TGTGCCAGCAGTTCCGGGACTAGCGGGAGGGCGTTACGCACAGATACGCAGTATTTT. This translates into CASSSGTSGRALRTDTQYF.

The chain uses TRBV19 and TRBJ2-2, with 8 bases matching TRBD2. Trimming cost V 7 bases and J 7 bases; bases outside gene matches: 5. The CDR3 consists of 13 residues. Germline V CDR1 and CDR2: LNHDA, SQIVND (reference sequence). The DNA of the CDR3 is TGTGCCAGTAAGCGGGAGCCGATCGGGGAGCTGTTTTTT. Translation gives CASKREPIGELFF. The full variable domain, in which reference TRBV19 and TRBJ2-2 provide the parts outside the CDR3, is DGGITQSPKYLFRKEGQNVTLSCEQNLNHDAMYWYRQDPGQGLRLIYYSQIVNDFQKGDIAEGYSVSREKKESFPLTVTSAQKNPTAFYLCASKREPIGELFFGEGSRLTVL.

This clone showed up just a few times. This rearrangement joins TRBV9 to TRBJ2-1; possible D gene TRBD1, 6 bases. The CDR3 totals 15 residues. Germline V gives CDR1 SGDLS, CDR2 YYNGEE. Deletions cut 0 bases from V and 0 bases from J, with 7 bases between. As DNA, the CDR3 is TGTGCCAGCAGCGTAGAGGGGGACTCCTACAATGAGCAGTTCTTC. It is translated as CASSVEGDSYNEQFF. Variable domain in full (rest from reference TRBV9 and TRBJ2-1): DSGVTQTPKHLITATGQRVTLRCSPRSGDLSVYWYQQSLDQGLQFLIQYYNGEERAKGNILERFSAQQFPDLHSELNLSSLELGDSALYFCASSVEGDSYNEQFFGPGTRLTVL.